This T cell receptor (beta chain) was obtained from a study of shared clonotypes between healthy human individuals. Whole-study context: Donors consisted of a couple of women and a few men between 18 and 49.

The V end was cut by 2 bases, the J end by 2 bases, with 10 bases between. CDR1 MNHEY and CDR2 SMNVEV come from the germline V gene (reference sequence). The CDR3 spans 14 residues. Comments on this clone: At the DNA level, this CDR3 is encoded by other sequences in the same sample as well.

The assay was immunoSEQ multiplex PCR, and TCRdb's table has in-frame clones only and misses some. The sample has about 750,000 clones; nearly 95% are singletons. Positively selected for CCR7, the CD45RO-negative cells used as naive CD8 cells excluded terminally differentiated effector memory CD45RA+ cells. Input material: naive CD8+ T cells sorted from blood. The clonotype was recovered from a man aged 25-45 years in good health. V usage is TRBV27 and J usage is TRBJ2-7; D may be TRBD1 or TRBD2 (6 bases each). In DNA, the CDR3 is TGTGCCAGCAGTTTAGGGGGGCCAGCCTACGAGCAGTACTTC. Protein: CASSLGGPAYEQYF.